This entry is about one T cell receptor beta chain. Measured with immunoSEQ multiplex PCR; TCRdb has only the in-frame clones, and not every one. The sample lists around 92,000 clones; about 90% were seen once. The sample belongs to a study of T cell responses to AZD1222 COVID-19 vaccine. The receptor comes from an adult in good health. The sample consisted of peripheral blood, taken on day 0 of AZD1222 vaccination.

In nucleotides, the CDR3 is TGCGCCAGCAGCTTACTTCAGGGGGAGAGCACCGGGGAGCTGTTTTTT. It codes for CASSLLQGESTGELFF. The V and J genes are TRBV5-1 and TRBJ2-2, with TRBD1 matching 7 bases. The germline gives CDR1 SGHRS, CDR2 YFSETQ. CDR3 length: 16 residues. Trimming cost V 2 bases and J 4 bases; bases outside gene matches: 8.